This is a list of T cell receptor beta chains from one sample in a study of shared clonotypes between healthy human individuals. Data came from immunoSEQ multiplex PCR; TCRdb stores just in-frame clones and leaves some out. The data hold about 2.3 million clones, with approximately 95% observed a single time. The specimen sequenced was naive CD4+ T cells from PBMCs. The receptor set was obtained from a man younger than 30 in good health. Some clones in this sample may be carry-over from other donors' samples. Both conserved end residues are part of each CDR3. The D gene is left open where the match is weak. Not every row has a clone size; where given, it reads once, few, many or a size class.

V gene,J gene,D gene,clone size,CDR3 DNA,CDR3 protein
TRBV30,TRBJ1-5,NA,few,TGTGCCTGGACCCAGGGTGTTGGGCCCCAGCATTTT,CAWTQGVGPQHF
TRBV10-3,TRBJ1-1,NA,NA,TGTGGGGCGGGGCGTATGAACACTGAAGCTTTCTTT,CGAGRMNTEAFF
TRBV5-1,TRBJ2-1,NA,NA,TGCGCCAGCAGGCCCGCCTCAGAGCAGTTCTTC,CASRPASEQFF
TRBV6-1,TRBJ2-1,TRBD2,once,TGTGCCAGCAGTGCGACTAGCGGGAGTGTCCTCAATGAGCAGTTCTTC,CASSATSGSVLNEQFF
TRBV5-1,TRBJ2-7,TRBD2,NA,TGCGCCAGCAGCTTGTTTCCAGCGGGGGGCTACGAGCAGTACTTC,CASSLFPAGGYEQYF
TRBV5-1,TRBJ2-1,TRBD2,NA,TGCGCCAGCAGCCCCCTGACTAGCGGCAATGAGCAGTTCTTC,CASSPLTSGNEQFF
TRBV2,TRBJ2-7,NA,NA,TGTGCCAGCATATCCCCTAACTCCTACGAGCAGTACTTC,CASISPNSYEQYF
TRBV2,TRBJ1-5,TRBD1,NA,TGTGCCAGCAGTGGAAAGACAGGGAAAAATCAGCCCCAGCATTTT,CASSGKTGKNQPQHF
TRBV5-6,TRBJ2-1,TRBD1,NA,TGTGCCAGCAGCTTGGGACAGGGGAGAGGGCAGTTCTTC,CASSLGQGRGQFF
TRBV27,TRBJ2-7,TRBD2,NA,TGTGCCAGCAGTTTTCAGCGGGGGAGCCCCTACGAGCAGTACTTC,CASSFQRGSPYEQYF
TRBV28,TRBJ1-5,NA,NA,TGTGCCACCAACAGGGCACATCATAGCAATCAGCCCCAGCATTTT,CATNRAHHSNQPQHF
TRBV15,TRBJ1-3,NA,NA,TGTGCCACCAGCAGAGATGGGGCCAGCGGAAACACCATATATTTT,CATSRDGASGNTIYF
TRBV14,TRBJ2-1,NA,NA,TGTGCCAGCAGCCAAGACGTCAGCGGCCGGCAGTTCTTC,CASSQDVSGRQFF
TRBV11-2,TRBJ1-4,TRBD1,NA,TGTGCCAGCAGCTATCGGACAGGGGTGGGTGAAAAACTGTTTTTT,CASSYRTGVGEKLFF
TRBV4-3,TRBJ2-1,NA,NA,TGCGCCAGCAGCCAAGAACGCTTCTACAATGAGCAGTTCTTC,CASSQERFYNEQFF
TRBV7-2,TRBJ2-2,NA,NA,TGTGCCAGCAGCTTAAATTTAGGGTACACCGGGGAGCTGTTTTTT,CASSLNLGYTGELFF
TRBV10-3,TRBJ2-1,NA,NA,TGTGCCATCAGTGAACGTGGTTCCTACAATGAGCAGTTCTTC,CAISERGSYNEQFF
TRBV20-1,TRBJ2-1,NA,NA,TGCAGTGCTAGAGGTCCCAATGAGCAGTTCTTC,CSARGPNEQFF
TRBV2,TRBJ2-2,TRBD2,NA,TGTGCCAGCAGTGAATACGAGACTAGCGGGAGGAGAACCGGGGAGCTGTTTTTT,CASSEYETSGRRTGELFF
TRBV5-1,TRBJ2-7,NA,NA,TGCGCCAGCAGCCCAACCGGGACTCCCTCCACCTACGAGCAGTACTTC,CASSPTGTPSTYEQYF
TRBV7-3,TRBJ2-3,NA,NA,TGTGCCAGCAGCCCCCGGCGGGGTACGCAGTATTTT,CASSPRRGTQYF
TRBV27,TRBJ2-7,NA,NA,TGTGCCAGCAGTTTGTTGGCTACGGGTGACGAGCAGTACTTC,CASSLLATGDEQYF
TRBV7-9,TRBJ1-2,NA,once,TGTGCCAGCAGCCAGAAGGGACTTAAGGGAGATGGCTACACCTTC,CASSQKGLKGDGYTF
TRBV6-5,TRBJ2-7,NA,NA,TGTGCCAGCAGTTACTCGACCGGCAGTACCTACGAGCAGTACTTC,CASSYSTGSTYEQYF
TRBV4-1,TRBJ1-2,NA,NA,TGCGCCAGCAGCCAACCTTCTCAGAGGAGGGCCTATGGCTACACCTTC,CASSQPSQRRAYGYTF
TRBV7-2,TRBJ1-2,NA,NA,TGTGCCAGCAGCTTAGCGGCAGTCTTGGGCTACACCTTC,CASSLAAVLGYTF
TRBV19,TRBJ1-1,NA,NA,TGTGCCAGTAGTATCGGGGGGTCAGACACTGAAGCTTTCTTT,CASSIGGSDTEAFF
TRBV30,TRBJ2-2,TRBD1,NA,TGTGCCACAGGACAGGGGCGGACCGGGGAGCTGTTTTTT,CATGQGRTGELFF
TRBV19,TRBJ1-3,NA,few,TGTGCCAGTAGTAGCAGAAGAGCTGGAAACACCATATATTTT,CASSSRRAGNTIYF
TRBV5-1,TRBJ2-7,NA,NA,TGCGCCAGCAGCTTGCTCGGGGGCGACGAGCAGTACTTC,CASSLLGGDEQYF
TRBV30,TRBJ1-2,NA,NA,TGTGCCTGGAGTCATGGCCCCTATGGCTACACCTTC,CAWSHGPYGYTF
TRBV6-1,TRBJ1-1,NA,NA,TGTGCCAGCGGCCAGGGGCAGAACACTGAAGCTTTCTTT,CASGQGQNTEAFF
TRBV11-2,TRBJ2-5,NA,NA,TGTGCCAGCAGCGCTTGGGGACGACGGGAGAGAGGCCAAGAGACCCAGTACTTC,CASSAWGRRERGQETQYF
TRBV7-7,TRBJ2-1,TRBD2,NA,TGTGCCAGCAGCTTAGGGGGCGGGGAGGGTGCTGAGCAGTTCTTC,CASSLGGGEGAEQFF
TRBV7-9,TRBJ1-2,NA,once,TGTGCCAGCAGCCCGTTCCCAGAGGGCTACACCTTC,CASSPFPEGYTF
TRBV28,TRBJ2-7,TRBD2,NA,TGTGCCAGCAGGCCCCTCTCCTTACTAGCGGGAGGGATCCACGAGCAGTACTTC,CASRPLSLLAGGIHEQYF
TRBV27,TRBJ2-1,TRBD2,NA,TGTGCCAGCAGTCTCCTTAGCGGGAGGAGCTACAATGAGCAGTTCTTC,CASSLLSGRSYNEQFF
TRBV18,TRBJ1-5,NA,NA,TGTGCCAGCTCACCAACCCCAGTCTCGTATAGCAATCAGCCCCAGCATTTT,CASSPTPVSYSNQPQHF
TRBV19,TRBJ1-1,NA,once,TGTGCCAGTAGTATCCTTTCGGCTGGGAACACTGAAGCTTTCTTT,CASSILSAGNTEAFF
TRBV18,TRBJ1-4,NA,NA,TGTGCCAGCTCACCCCGGAGCGGAGAAAAACTGTTTTTT,CASSPRSGEKLFF
TRBV6-1,TRBJ2-1,TRBD1,NA,TGTGCCAGCAGTGAACCGGGACAGAGACCCTACAATGAGCAGTTCTTC,CASSEPGQRPYNEQFF
TRBV15,TRBJ2-1,TRBD1,NA,TGTGCCACCAGCACCAGACAGGGGGTCAATGAGCAGTTCTTC,CATSTRQGVNEQFF
TRBV5-1,TRBJ2-7,NA,NA,TGCGCCAGCAGGTTGGGCGGAGGATACGAGCAGTACTTC,CASRLGGGYEQYF
TRBV7-6,TRBJ2-1,NA,NA,TGTGCCAGCAGCCGTGTTGCGGGGGCCCGCTACAATGAGCAGTTCTTC,CASSRVAGARYNEQFF
TRBV11-3,TRBJ2-3,NA,NA,TGTGCCAGTGGGGCAGCGGGAGATACGCAGTATTTT,CASGAAGDTQYF
TRBV2,TRBJ2-1,TRBD2,NA,TGTGCCAGCAGTGAAAGTGGGAGGGGATCCTACAATGAGCAGTTCTTC,CASSESGRGSYNEQFF
TRBV2,TRBJ1-5,NA,few,TGTGCCAGCAGTGGGCAGCCCCAGCATTTT,CASSGQPQHF
TRBV1,TRBJ2-4,NA,NA,TGCACCAGCAGCCAAAGGGAGGCTAGCGGGAGTGTAGCCAAAAACATTCAGTACTTC,CTSSQREASGSVAKNIQYF
TRBV5-1,TRBJ2-5,TRBD2,NA,TGCGCCAGCAGCTTGCTAGCGGGGGGAGACAGGACCCAGTACTTC,CASSLLAGGDRTQYF
TRBV5-1,TRBJ1-5,TRBD1,NA,TGCGCCAGCAGCCCATTCGGACAGGATTTGGATCAGCCCCAGCATTTT,CASSPFGQDLDQPQHF
TRBV6-5,TRBJ1-5,NA,NA,TGTGCCAGCAGCCCCTATGCCGGTGGCAATCAGCCCCAGCATTTT,CASSPYAGGNQPQHF